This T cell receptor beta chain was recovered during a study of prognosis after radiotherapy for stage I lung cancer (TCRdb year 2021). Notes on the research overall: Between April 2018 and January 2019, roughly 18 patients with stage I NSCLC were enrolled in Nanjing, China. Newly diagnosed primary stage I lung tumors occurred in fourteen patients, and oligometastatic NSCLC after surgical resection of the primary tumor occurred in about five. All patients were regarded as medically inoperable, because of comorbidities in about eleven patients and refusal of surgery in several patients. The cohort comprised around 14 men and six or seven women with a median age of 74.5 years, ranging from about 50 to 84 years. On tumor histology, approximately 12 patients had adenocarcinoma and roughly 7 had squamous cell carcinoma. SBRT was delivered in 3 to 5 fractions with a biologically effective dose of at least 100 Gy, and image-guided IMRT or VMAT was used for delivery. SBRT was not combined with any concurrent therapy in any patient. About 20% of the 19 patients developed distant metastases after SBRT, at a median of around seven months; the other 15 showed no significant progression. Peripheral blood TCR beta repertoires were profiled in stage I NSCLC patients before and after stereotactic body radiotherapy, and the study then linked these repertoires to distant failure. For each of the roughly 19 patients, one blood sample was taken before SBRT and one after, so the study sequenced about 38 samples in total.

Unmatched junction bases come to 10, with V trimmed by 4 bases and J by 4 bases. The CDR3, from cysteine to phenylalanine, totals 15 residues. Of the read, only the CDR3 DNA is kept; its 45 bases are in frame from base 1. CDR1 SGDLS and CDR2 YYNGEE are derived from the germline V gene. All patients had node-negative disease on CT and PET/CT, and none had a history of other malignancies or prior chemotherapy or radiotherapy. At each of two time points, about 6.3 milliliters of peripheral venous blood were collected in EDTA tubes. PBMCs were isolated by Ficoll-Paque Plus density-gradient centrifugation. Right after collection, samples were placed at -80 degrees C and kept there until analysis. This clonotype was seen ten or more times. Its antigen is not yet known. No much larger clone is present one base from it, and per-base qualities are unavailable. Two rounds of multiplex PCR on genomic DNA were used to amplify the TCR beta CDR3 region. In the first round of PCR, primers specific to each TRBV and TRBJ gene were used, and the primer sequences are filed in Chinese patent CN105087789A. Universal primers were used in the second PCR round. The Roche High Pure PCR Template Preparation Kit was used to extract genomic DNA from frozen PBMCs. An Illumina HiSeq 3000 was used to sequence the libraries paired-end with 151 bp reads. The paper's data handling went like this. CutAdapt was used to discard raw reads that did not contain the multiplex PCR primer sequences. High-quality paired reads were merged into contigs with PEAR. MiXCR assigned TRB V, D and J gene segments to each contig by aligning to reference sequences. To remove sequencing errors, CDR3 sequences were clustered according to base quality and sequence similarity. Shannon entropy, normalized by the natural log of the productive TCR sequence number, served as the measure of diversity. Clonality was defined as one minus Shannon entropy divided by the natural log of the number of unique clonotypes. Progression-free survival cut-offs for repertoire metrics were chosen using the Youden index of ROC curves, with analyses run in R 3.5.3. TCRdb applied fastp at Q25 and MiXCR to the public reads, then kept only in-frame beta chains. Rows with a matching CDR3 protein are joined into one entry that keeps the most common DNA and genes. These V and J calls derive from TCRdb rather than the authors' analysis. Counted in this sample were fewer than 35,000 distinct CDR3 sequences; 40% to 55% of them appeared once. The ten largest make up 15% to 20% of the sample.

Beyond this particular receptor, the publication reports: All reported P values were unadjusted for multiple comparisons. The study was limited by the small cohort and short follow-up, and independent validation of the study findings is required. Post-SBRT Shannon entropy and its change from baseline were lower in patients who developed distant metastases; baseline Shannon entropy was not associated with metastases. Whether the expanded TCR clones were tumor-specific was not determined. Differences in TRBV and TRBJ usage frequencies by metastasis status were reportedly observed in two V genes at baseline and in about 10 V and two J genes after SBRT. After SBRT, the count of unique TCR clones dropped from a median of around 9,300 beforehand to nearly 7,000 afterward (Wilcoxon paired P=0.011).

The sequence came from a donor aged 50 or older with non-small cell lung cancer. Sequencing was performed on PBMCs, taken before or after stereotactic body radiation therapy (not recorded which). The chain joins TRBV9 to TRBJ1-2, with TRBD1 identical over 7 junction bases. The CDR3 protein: CASSTTRQGPYGYTF. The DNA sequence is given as TGTGCCAGCAGCACCACCAGACAGGGCCCCTATGGCTACACCTTC.